Below, one TCR beta chain is given with its context. Starting from 450 to 550 ng of total RNA, TCR libraries were made with linear amplification. TCRdb independently ran MiXCR on the reads; one entry per CDR3 protein. The table includes about 180,000 distinct CDR3 sequences, nearly 75% detected once. The sample belongs to a study of healthy donors' naive CD4 and CD8 T cells. Per the germline V gene, CDR1 is MNHEY and CDR2 is SMNVEV (reference sequence). The length of the CDR3 is 16 residues. Between the trimmed V and J ends, which lost 4 bases and 2 bases, there was a span of 15 bases. The chain recombines TRBV27 with TRBJ2-1; D gene unclear. Sequenced input: naive CD4+ and CD8+ T cells sorted from blood, pooled from several donors. The clonotype comes from a pool of human donors in good health; the sample pools cells from several healthy donors. This chain's CDR3 is CASSSRGMGTYNEQFF. DNA for the CDR3: TGTGCCAGCAGTTCCCGAGGAATGGGAACCTACAATGAGCAGTTCTTC.